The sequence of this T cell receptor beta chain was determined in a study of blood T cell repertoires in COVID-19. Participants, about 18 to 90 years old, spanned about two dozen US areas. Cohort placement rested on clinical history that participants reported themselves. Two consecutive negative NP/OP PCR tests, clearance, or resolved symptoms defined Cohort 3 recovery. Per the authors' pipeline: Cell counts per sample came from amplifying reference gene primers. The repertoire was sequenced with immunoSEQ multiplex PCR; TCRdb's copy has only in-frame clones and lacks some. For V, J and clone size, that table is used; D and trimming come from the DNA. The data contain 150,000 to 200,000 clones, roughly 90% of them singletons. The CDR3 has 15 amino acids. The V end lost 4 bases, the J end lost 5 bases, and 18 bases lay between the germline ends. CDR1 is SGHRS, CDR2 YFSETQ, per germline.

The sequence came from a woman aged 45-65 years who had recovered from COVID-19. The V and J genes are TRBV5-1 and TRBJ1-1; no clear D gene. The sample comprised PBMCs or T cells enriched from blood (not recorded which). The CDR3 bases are TGCGCCAGCAGCCCCGTGAGCGAGGGAGGAACTGAAGCTTTCTTT. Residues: CASSPVSEGGTEAFF.